This TCR beta chain was sequenced during a study of siplizumab effects on memory and regulatory T cells. Study-level points and caveats: Where siplizumab was present, mappable alloreactive CD4+ clones averaged around 70% Treg-derived, compared with 25% to 30% in controls.

Generated by immunoSEQ multiplex PCR, the TCRdb table keeps only in-frame clones and is missing some. The data contain 90,000 to 120,000 clones, about 95% of them singletons. Trimming pared 6 bases from V and 0 bases from J, leaving 14 bases between. CDR3 length: 15 residues. CDR1 is ENHRY, CDR2 SYGVKD, per germline. This clone was seen a few times. Its antigen remains unknown. Sequencing was performed on Tregs sorted from blood. This TCR came from a human donor in good health. The chain uses TRBV10-3 and TRBJ1-1; unclear D gene. The CDR3 coding sequence is TGTGCCATCAGGACGTTTAAGGGTGTGAACACTGAAGCTTTCTTT. Amino acids: CAIRTFKGVNTEAFF.